This entry lists 25 T cell receptor beta chains sequenced from one sample in a study of blood T cells in healthy people across ages. Primers used in a second PCR of roughly 7 to 11 cycles were a sample-barcoded 5' primer and a J-beta primer mix. TCRdb processed the 5' RACE reads anew with MiXCR; each CDR3 protein has one entry. The sample holds around 800,000 distinct CDR3 sequences, more than 35% seen once. The sequenced sample was blood. All receptors derive from a man older than 75 in good health.

This clonotype was seen at least ten times. The rearrangement links TRBV5-1 to TRBJ2-1; 12 bases agree with TRBD2. This CDR3 spans 16 amino acids. The germline gives CDR1 SGHRS, CDR2 YFSETQ. V lost 4 bases to trimming and J lost 7 bases; unmatched junction nucleotides: 9. The CDR3 loop is CASSPGTSGSGNEQFF. In DNA, the CDR3 is TGCGCCAGCAGCCCCGGGACTAGCGGGTCCGGGAATGAGCAGTTCTTC. Using reference TRBV5-1 and TRBJ2-1 for the parts outside the CDR3, the full variable domain is KAGVTQTPRYLIKTRGQQVTLSCSPISGHRSVSWYQQTPGQGLQFLFEYFSETQRNKGNFPGRFSGRQFSNSRSEMNVSTLELGDSALYLCASSPGTSGSGNEQFFGPGTRLTVL.

Comments on this clonotype: A much more abundant neighbour one base away suggests this may be a read error. V gene TRBV4-3 combines with J gene TRBJ2-5, with a weak D call TRBD1 (6 bases). V shed 0 bases and J shed 1 base, with 9 bases lying between them. The germline V gene encodes CDR1 LGHNA and CDR2 YSLEER. The CDR3 has 15 residues. For the CDR3, the DNA is TGCGCCAGCAGCCAAGATTGGACAGCCCAAGAGACCCAGTACTTC. Encoded protein: CASSQDWTAQETQYF.

This clonotype was counted a few times. The rearrangement links TRBV5-1 to TRBJ2-5; D gene ambiguous. The V and J ends lost 0 bases and 5 bases respectively, with 8 bases between them. Germline V gene sequence: CDR1 SGHRS, CDR2 YFSETQ. The CDR3 runs to 13 residues. For the CDR3, the DNA is TGCGCCAGCAGCTTGGACGTGAGGGAGACCCAGTACTTC. Its translation: CASSLDVRETQYF.

V and J are TRBV14 and TRBJ2-1; the match to TRBD2 covers 7 bases. Germline V gene data show CDR1 as SGHDN and CDR2 as FVKESK. This CDR3 has 14 residues. J was trimmed by 9 bases and V by 4 bases; bases with no gene match: 9. The CDR3 here is CASSLAGARGEQFF. The DNA for the CDR3 is TGTGCCAGCAGCCTGGCGGGAGCAAGGGGTGAGCAGTTCTTC. The full variable domain, completed using reference TRBV14 and TRBJ2-1, is EAGVTQFPSHSVIEKGQTVTLRCDPISGHDNLYWYRRVMGKEIKFLLHFVKESKQDESGMPNNRFLAERTGGTYSTLKVQPAELEDSGVYFCASSLAGARGEQFFGPGTRLTVL.

This clonotype was counted a few times. The chain couples TRBV7-9 to TRBJ2-1; D is unresolved. V was trimmed by 1 base and J by 5 bases, leaving 9 bases between them. Germline CDR1 SEHNR, CDR2 FQNEAQ (reference sequence). The CDR3 extends over 14 amino acids. In DNA, the CDR3 is TGTGCCAGCAGCTTAGACCAGAGAAACAATGAGCAGTTCTTC. Its protein is CASSLDQRNNEQFF.

With regard to this clonotype: The junction does not match germline at one end; this may be a read error. This chain uses TRBV25-1 with TRBJ2-3; D may match TRBD1 or TRBD2 (6 bases each). This CDR3 has 15 residues. Germline V CDR1 and CDR2: MGHDK, SYGVNS. CDR3 coding DNA: TGTGCCAGCAGTGCCCAGGGGACTTTTACAGATACGCGGTATTTT. This encodes CASSAQGTFTDTRYF.

The gene calls are TRBV12-3 or TRBV12-4 and TRBJ1-4; D might be TRBD1 (5 bases). The V gene lost 0 bases and the J gene lost 8 bases, with 10 bases spanning the gap. This CDR3 spans 14 amino acids. The CDR3 here is CASSLAQGREKLFF. The DNA of the CDR3 is TGTGCCAGCAGTTTAGCTCAGGGACGAGAAAAACTGTTTTTT.

On this clonotype: A read error may be the cause here, since a much bigger clone is one base away. The V gene is TRBV6-2 or TRBV6-3, the J gene TRBJ2-4, with D unclear. The DNA end is a closer match to TRBJ2-7, so the J assignment may be wrong. The CDR3 is 14 residues long. Germline assignment: CDR1 MNHEY and CDR2 SVGEGT. The CDR3 loop is CAGRVSSLSYEQYF. CDR3 in DNA: TGTGCCGGCCGGGTTTCGAGTCTTTCCTACGAGCAGTACTTC.

The V and J genes are TRBV20-1 and TRBJ2-5, with D unresolved. This CDR3 spans 12 amino acids. CDR1 DFQATT and CDR2 SNEGSKA come from the germline V gene (reference sequence). V lost 6 bases and J lost 5, with 13 bases in between. The CDR3 coding sequence is TGCAGTGCCCCGTGGGCGGATGAGACCCAGTACTTC. Residues: CSAPWADETQYF.

Turning to this clonotype: Germline and junction disagree at one end, which may indicate a read error. This sequence joins TRBV4-3 and TRBJ1-5; D call uncertain. Looked up from germline, CDR1 is LGHNA and CDR2 is YSLEER. The CDR3 runs to 15 residues. In nucleotides, the CDR3 is TGCGCCAGCAGCCAAGATAGTACAGCCTATCAGCCCCGGCATTTT. Its protein product is CASSQDSTAYQPRHF.

On this clonotype itself: A much more abundant neighbour one base away suggests this may be a read error. The chain joins TRBV7-2 to TRBJ2-7; D ambiguous. This CDR3 is built from 11 residues. The germline gives CDR1 SGHTA, CDR2 FQGNSA. V lost 7 bases, J lost 7 bases, and 11 bases lay in between. The CDR3 sequence is CASTLRNEQYF. The CDR3 DNA reads TGTGCCAGCACCCTCCGCAATGAGCAGTACTTC.

The V and J genes are TRBV6-5 and TRBJ2-5; D could derive from TRBD1 or TRBD2 (5 bases each). This CDR3 comprises 13 residues. V lost 6 bases and J lost 8, with 16 bases in between. Per the germline V gene, CDR1 is MNHEY and CDR2 is SVGAGI. The CDR3 sequence: CASSPLLGETQYF. The CDR3 nucleotides read TGTGCCAGCAGCCCCCTCTTGGGGGAAACCCAGTACTTC.

The V call is TRBV9, the J call TRBJ2-1; 13 bases map to TRBD2. The germline V gene has CDR1 SGDLS and CDR2 YYNGEE. The CDR3 sequence is 15 residues long. V shed 4 bases, J shed 9 bases, and the junction held 7 bases outside the gene matches. CDR3 bases: TGTGCCAGCAGCCTCACTAGCGGGAGGGTCAGTGAGCAGTTCTTC. Its protein product is CASSLTSGRVSEQFF.

About this clonotype: The junction does not match germline at one end; this may be a read error. This chain uses TRBV5-4 with TRBJ2-7; 11 nucleotides match TRBD2. The length of the CDR3 is 15 residues. Per germline, CDR1 SGHNT and CDR2 YYREEE (reference sequence). The CDR3 sequence is CAGSLDSGRAHEQYF. The DNA for the CDR3 is TGTGCCGGCAGCTTGGATAGCGGGAGGGCCCACGAGCAGTACTTC.

Notes on this clonotype: A much larger clone differs by one base, so this may be a read error. The genes are TRBV5-1 and TRBJ1-2, with a possible D match to TRBD1 (5 bases). This CDR3 is 14 amino acids long. Germline V gene data show CDR1 as SGHRS and CDR2 as YFSETQ. V lost 6 bases and J 1 base, leaving 13 bases between the germline ends. CDR3 sequence reads: CASNSSGGNYGYTF. The CDR3 DNA is TGCGCCAGCAACTCCAGTGGGGGTAACTATGGCTACACCTTC.

The chain employs TRBV5-6 and TRBJ2-5, with D tentatively TRBD1 (6 bases). The CDR3 runs to 13 residues. Trimming pared 6 bases from V and 4 bases from J, leaving 13 bases between. Germline CDR1 and CDR2: SGHDT and YYEEEE. CDR3 amino acids: CASKGDTGETQYF. In nucleotides, the CDR3 is TGTGCCAGCAAGGGGGACACAGGAGAGACCCAGTACTTC.

This rearrangement joins TRBV29-1 to TRBJ1-2; D is unresolved. Germline assignment: CDR1 SQVTM and CDR2 ANQGSEA. Trimming removed 6 bases at V and 6 bases at J, with 14 bases between. The CDR3 loop spans 12 amino acids. The CDR3 spells CSVGGGLNGYTF. The CDR3, as DNA: TGCAGCGTCGGAGGAGGGCTGAATGGCTACACCTTC. The full variable domain, rest sourced from reference TRBV29-1 and TRBJ1-2, is SAVISQKPSRDICQRGTSLTIQCQVDSQVTMMFWYRQQPGQSLTLIATANQGSEATYESGFVIDKFPISRPNLTFSTLTVSNMSPEDSSIYLCSVGGGLNGYTFGSGTRLTVV.

This clonotype appeared a few times. The chain has TRBV27 and TRBJ2-3, with D tentatively TRBD1 (8 bases). This CDR3 has 15 residues. V lost 5 bases and J lost 3, with 15 bases in between. From germline, CDR1 is MNHEY and CDR2 SMNVEV (reference sequence). The CDR3 DNA is TGTGCCAGCAGTCCTTACAGGGGGGGAACAGATACGCAGTATTTT. This encodes CASSPYRGGTDTQYF.

This clonotype was detected a few times. The V call is TRBV7-2, the J call TRBJ2-7, with D possibly matching TRBD1 (6 bases). There are 15 residues in the CDR3. V was shortened by 5 bases and J by 7 bases, with 21 bases between the two germline ends. The germline CDR1 and CDR2 sequences are SGHTA and FQGNSA. The CDR3 DNA follows: TGTGCCAGCAGCAAAGAGGGGTCAGGGGCGGTTGAGCAGTACTTC. Protein sequence: CASSKEGSGAVEQYF.

This chain links TRBV20-1 with TRBJ2-3, with 10 bases lining up with TRBD2. The J segment lost 5 bases and the V segment lost 1 base, leaving 6 bases of the junction unmatched. The germline CDR1 and CDR2 sequences are DFQATT and SNEGSKA (reference sequence). This CDR3 has 15 residues. This CDR3 is CSARGSGGAGDTQYF. CDR3 DNA: TGCAGTGCTAGAGGAAGCGGGGGGGCAGGAGATACGCAGTATTTT.

The table lists this clonotype with many counts. The DNA for the CDR3 is TGTGCCAGCAGCCTTGGGCCGGCTAGCACAGATACGCAGTATTTT. This gives the protein CASSLGPASTDTQYF. The genes are TRBV7-3 and TRBJ2-3; D unresolved. V lost 5 bases and J 0 bases, leaving 12 bases between the germline ends. The CDR3 runs to 15 residues. Germline CDR1 SGHTA, CDR2 FQGTGA.

The chain couples TRBV12-3 or TRBV12-4 to TRBJ2-1; 9 nucleotides line up with TRBD1. V was clipped by 2 bases and J by 10 bases; unmatched bases: 6. The CDR3 is 14 amino acids. CDR3 region: CASSLTDRGPEQFF. Written as DNA, the CDR3 is TGTGCCAGCAGTTTAACGGACAGGGGCCCAGAGCAGTTCTTC.

This chain links TRBV2 with TRBJ2-3; D may be TRBD2 (6 bases). The CDR3 consists of 15 residues. V lost 6 bases and J 0 bases, leaving 13 bases between the germline ends. Germline V CDR1 and CDR2: SNHLY, FYNNEI. CDR3 coding DNA: TGTGCCAGCAGCGATACCAGCGGGAGCACAGATACGCAGTATTTT. Translation: CASSDTSGSTDTQYF.

This sequence joins TRBV7-2 and TRBJ2-2; TRBD1 is a possible D gene (6 bases). The CDR3 has 14 amino acids. V was trimmed by 4 bases and J by 6 bases, leaving 12 bases between them. CDR1 and CDR2 from the germline V gene are SGHTA and FQGNSA. This CDR3 is CASSYNRESGELFF. The DNA of the CDR3 is TGTGCCAGCAGCTACAACAGGGAATCCGGGGAGCTGTTTTTT.

The chain is built from TRBV20-1 and TRBJ1-2, with D tentatively TRBD1 (6 bases). V dropped 3 bases and J dropped 0 bases, with 14 bases sitting between them. Germline V gene sequence: CDR1 DFQATT, CDR2 SNEGSKA (reference sequence). This CDR3 has 15 amino acids. The CDR3 bases are TGCAGTGCTAGGGACCCGGGGGCATCTAACTATGGCTACACCTTC. Amino acids: CSARDPGASNYGYTF.